This T cell receptor beta chain was recovered during a study of T cells in Graves' hyperthyroidism and ophthalmopathy. Study-wide points: Onset of ophthalmopathy came a median approximately 6 months after the model predicted it.

Germline V gene sequence: CDR1 SGHDT, CDR2 YYEEEE. The ends lost 2 bases at V and 1 base at J; junction bases unmatched: 12. The CDR3 totals 18 residues. The CDR3 regions of TCR beta were amplified from RNA transcripts. HTBI primers were the set used in a first-round RT-PCR of the TCR CDR3. In TCRdb, the multiplex PCR reads were re-called with MiXCR into one record per CDR3 protein. This sample has 450,000 to 500,000 distinct CDR3 sequences, with less than 25% found just once. This clonotype was observed at least ten times. Antigen specificity is unknown. Specimen: blood. J is TRBJ2-3 and V is TRBV5-6; 8 nucleotides agree with TRBD2. The receptor was isolated from a woman in her 70s with Graves' ophthalmopathy. DNA for the CDR3: TGTGCCAGCAGCTTTCCGGGAGGGCCCCTCCGCCGCACAGATACGCAGTATTTT. Protein sequence: CASSFPGGPLRRTDTQYF.